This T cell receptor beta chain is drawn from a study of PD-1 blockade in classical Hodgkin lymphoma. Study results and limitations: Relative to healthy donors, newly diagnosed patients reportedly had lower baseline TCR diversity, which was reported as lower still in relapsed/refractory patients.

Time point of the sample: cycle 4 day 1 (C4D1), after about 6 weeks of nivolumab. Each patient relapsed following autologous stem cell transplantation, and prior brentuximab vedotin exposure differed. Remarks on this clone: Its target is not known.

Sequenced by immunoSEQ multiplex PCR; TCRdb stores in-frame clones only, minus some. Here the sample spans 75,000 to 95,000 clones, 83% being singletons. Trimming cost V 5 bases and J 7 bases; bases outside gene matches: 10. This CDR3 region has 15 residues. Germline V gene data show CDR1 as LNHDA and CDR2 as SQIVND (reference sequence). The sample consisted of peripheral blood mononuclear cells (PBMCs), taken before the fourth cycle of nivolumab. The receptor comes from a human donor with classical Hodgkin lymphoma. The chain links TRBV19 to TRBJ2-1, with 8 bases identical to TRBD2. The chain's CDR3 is CASSLLAGPGNEQFF. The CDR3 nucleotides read TGTGCCAGTAGTCTATTAGCGGGGCCAGGGAATGAGCAGTTCTTC.